The 32 T cell receptor beta chains below come from one sample, sequenced in a study of T-cell memory formation after mild COVID-19. MiXCR, run by TCRdb on the 5' RACE reads, gives a single entry per CDR3 protein. The table shows roughly 250,000 distinct CDR3 sequences, with about 15% occurring only once. Sequencing was done on a sample of PBMCs or a T cell subset sorted from them (not recorded which). The receptors shown here come from a man aged 18 to 29 who had mild COVID-19 (a few samples of this study predate the infection). Cell type and time point are not known.

This chain links TRBV5-1 with TRBJ2-1; tentatively, D is TRBD2 (6 bases). The CDR3 covers 16 residues. Trimming cost V 5 bases and J 1 base, with 16 bases left between them. Per germline, CDR1 SGHRS and CDR2 YFSETQ. CDR3 in DNA: TGCGCCAGCAGTCCAACGGGAGCCAGTTCCTACAATGAGCAGTTCTTC. Its protein product is CASSPTGASSYNEQFF.

The genes are TRBV25-1 and TRBJ2-6; a weak D match, TRBD1 (6 bases). Trimming removed 5 bases from V and 5 bases from J, with 19 bases in between. The CDR3 sequence is 17 residues long. Germline loops: CDR1 MGHDK, CDR2 SYGVNS. CDR3 amino acids: CASSPTKDSLRANVLTF. As DNA, the CDR3 is TGTGCCAGCAGTCCCACTAAGGACAGCCTAAGGGCCAACGTCCTGACTTTC.

The V and J genes are TRBV18 and TRBJ2-5; 8 nucleotides align to TRBD1. Germline CDR1 KGHSH, CDR2 LQKENI. The V gene end was trimmed by 3 bases and the J gene end by 5 bases; junction bases not matched to a gene: 8. This CDR3 comprises 15 residues. CDR3 protein: CASSPWGQAVETQYF. For the CDR3, the DNA is TGTGCCAGCTCACCTTGGGGACAGGCCGTGGAGACCCAGTACTTC. Full variable domain (remainder filled in from reference TRBV18 and TRBJ2-5): NAGVMQNPRHLVRRRGQEARLRCSPMKGHSHVYWYRQLPEEGLKFMVYLQKENIIDESGMPKERFSAEFPKEGPSILRIQQVVRGDSAAYFCASSPWGQAVETQYFGPGTRLLVL.

This clonotype was counted a single time. The chain employs TRBV5-1 and TRBJ2-3; D call uncertain. This CDR3 is 16 amino acids long. Germline values: CDR1 SGHRS, CDR2 YFSETQ. Trimming pared 4 bases from V and 4 bases from J, leaving 19 bases between. CDR3 coding DNA: TGCGCCAGCAGCCACACCATGCCTAGTACGTCAGATACGCAGTATTTT. It codes for CASSHTMPSTSDTQYF. Full variable domain (missing parts from reference TRBV5-1 and TRBJ2-3): KAGVTQTPRYLIKTRGQQVTLSCSPISGHRSVSWYQQTPGQGLQFLFEYFSETQRNKGNFPGRFSGRQFSNSRSEMNVSTLELGDSALYLCASSHTMPSTSDTQYFGPGTRLTVL.

CDR3 loop: CASSREFLVNTEAFF. Here the CDR3 DNA reads TGCGCCAGCAGCAGGGAGTTTTTGGTTAACACTGAAGCTTTCTTT. The chain joins TRBV5-1 to TRBJ1-1; D not resolved. Germline V gene lookup returns CDR1 SGHRS and CDR2 YFSETQ. This CDR3 spans 15 amino acids. Trimming took 4 bases from V and 2 from J, leaving 15 bases between them.

The J gene is TRBJ2-1, the V gene TRBV6-4, with TRBD2 matching 7 bases. CDR3 length: 17 amino acids. After removal of 5 bases from V and 0 bases from J, the junction contained 10 bases not matched to a gene. The V gene's germline CDR1 is MRHNA and CDR2 SNTAGT. CDR3 sequence (DNA): TGTGCCAGCAGTCCTCGACTAGCCTTGAGCTCCTACAATGAGCAGTTCTTC. Amino acids: CASSPRLALSSYNEQFF.

The V call is TRBV20-1, the J call TRBJ2-7; D perhaps matches TRBD2 (5 bases). V was cut by 6 bases and J by 3 bases, with 15 bases left in between. The length of the CDR3 is 13 residues. Germline lookup yields CDR1 DFQATT and CDR2 SNEGSKA (reference sequence). CDR3 in amino acids: CSARTDSLYEQYV. For the CDR3, the DNA is TGCAGTGCAAGAACGGACTCCCTCTACGAGCAGTACGTC.

V usage is TRBV12-3 or TRBV12-4 and J usage is TRBJ2-1, with D hard to call. The CDR3 contains 11 residues. Trimming removed 3 bases from V and 10 bases from J, with 7 bases in between. CDR3 nucleotide sequence: TGTGCCAGCAGTTTCCTTATAGAGCAGTTCTTC. It is translated as CASSFLIEQFF.

This clonotype was picked up a small number of times. CDR3 in DNA: TGTGCCTGGATTTTCCCGGGAAAGGCGGATTCACCCCTCCACTTT. Encoded protein: CAWIFPGKADSPLHF. This rearrangement joins TRBV30 to TRBJ1-6; no clear D gene. Germline lookup yields CDR1 GTSNPN and CDR2 SVGIG (reference sequence). The CDR3 contains 15 residues. The V and J ends lost 4 bases and 8 bases respectively, with 18 bases between them.

This clonotype was recorded many times. This chain connects TRBV11-2 to TRBJ2-5; D is ambiguous. Germline CDR1 is SGHAT and CDR2 is FQNNGV. V lost 3 bases to trimming and J lost 4 bases, with 12 bases between them. This CDR3 is built from 14 residues. CDR3 region: CASSFGGLGETQYF. The CDR3 DNA follows: TGTGCCAGCAGCTTCGGCGGCCTTGGAGAGACCCAGTACTTC.

This chain connects TRBV5-6 to TRBJ1-1, with D unclear. V lost 2 bases to trimming and J lost 1 base, with 9 bases between them. This CDR3 has 14 amino acids. Germline-derived CDR1 and CDR2 are SGHDT and YYEEEE. The CDR3: CASSLIAGNTEAFF. CDR3 nucleotide sequence: TGTGCCAGCAGCTTAATAGCGGGGAACACTGAAGCTTTCTTT. The full variable domain, with the rest looked up from reference TRBV5-6 and TRBJ1-1, is DAGVTQSPTHLIKTRGQQVTLRCSPKSGHDTVSWYQQALGQGPQFIFQYYEEEERQRGNFPDRFSGHQFPNYSSELNVNALLLGDSALYLCASSLIAGNTEAFFGQGTRLTVV.

This clonotype came up a few times. The chain employs TRBV9 and TRBJ2-7, with D possibly being TRBD1 (5 bases). V was trimmed by 0 bases and J by 7 bases, leaving 14 bases between them. Germline V gene lookup returns CDR1 SGDLS and CDR2 YYNGEE. The CDR3 spans 14 residues. CDR3 nucleotide sequence: TGTGCCAGCAGCGTAGGCAGGGTAGGTGGTGAGCAGTACTTC. Its translation is CASSVGRVGGEQYF.

This chain uses TRBV5-6 with TRBJ2-1; 7 positions match TRBD1. Unmatched junction bases numbered 12, after V lost 5 bases and J lost 10 bases. This CDR3 comprises 14 residues. CDR1 and CDR2 from the germline V gene are SGHDT and YYEEEE. CDR3 nucleotide sequence: TGTGCCAGCAGTCGTTTCGGGACAGACGAGGAGCAGTTCTTC. Its translation: CASSRFGTDEEQFF.

The chain recombines TRBV5-1 with TRBJ2-5; D is perhaps TRBD2 (5 bases). The germline V and J ends were trimmed by 1 base and 5 bases, with 12 bases remaining between them. CDR3 size: 14 residues. Looked up from germline, CDR1 is SGHRS and CDR2 is YFSETQ. The CDR3 nucleotides read TGCGCCAGCAGCTTGCAAGGCGTAGCGGAGACCCAGTACTTC. Translating gives CASSLQGVAETQYF.

This clonotype was detected a few times. The gene calls are TRBV6-2 or TRBV6-3 and TRBJ2-3; possibly TRBD1 for D (6 bases). The CDR3 length is 12 residues. Germline CDR1 MNHEY, CDR2 SVGEGT. The germline V and J ends were trimmed by 2 bases and 15 bases, with 15 bases remaining between them. The CDR3 reads CASSYVGQSLYF. CDR3 DNA sequence: TGTGCCAGCAGTTACGTGGGACAATCGTTATATTTT.

This clonotype was found a few times. The rearrangement joins TRBV12-3 or TRBV12-4 to TRBJ1-1; no reliable D call. This CDR3 spans 12 amino acids. The germline V and J ends were trimmed by 7 bases and 6 bases, with 12 bases remaining between them. The CDR3 region is CASKPSGSEAFF. CDR3 bases: TGTGCCAGCAAGCCCAGCGGATCTGAAGCTTTCTTT.

The rearrangement links TRBV28 to TRBJ2-1; D remains ambiguous. This CDR3 is 13 amino acids long. Trimming removed 5 bases at V and 7 bases at J, with 12 bases between. The V gene's germline CDR1 is MDHEN and CDR2 SYDVKM. Here the CDR3 reads CASSPAALNEQFF. The CDR3 region has the DNA TGTGCCAGCAGTCCGGCTGCACTGAATGAGCAGTTCTTC.

The gene calls are TRBV20-1 and TRBJ2-3; TRBD2 matches at 10 bases. There are 16 residues in the CDR3. V lost 5 bases to trimming and J lost 10 bases; unmatched junction nucleotides: 18. Germline CDR1 reads DFQATT; CDR2 reads SNEGSKA (reference sequence). CDR3 region: CSARAPRLAGATPQYF. CDR3 coding DNA: TGCAGTGCTCGGGCCCCTAGGCTAGCGGGGGCGACTCCGCAGTATTTT.

This clonotype is classed as medium-sized (0.01 to 0.1%). V and J are TRBV18 and TRBJ2-7; 7 positions match TRBD1. The length of the CDR3 is 16 residues. Germline CDR1 is KGHSH and CDR2 is LQKENI. The V segment lost 0 bases and the J segment 3 bases; nucleotides outside the gene matches: 8. The CDR3 DNA sequence: TGTGCCAGCTCACCACCGGGTACAGGGGTCCTCTACGAGCAGTACTTC. Its translation: CASSPPGTGVLYEQYF.

This clonotype has only a few counts. The J gene is TRBJ1-1, the V gene TRBV6-2 or TRBV6-3; D remains ambiguous. Germline CDR1 and CDR2: MNHEY and SVGEGT. The CDR3 is 13 residues long. Trimming removed 4 bases at V and 0 bases at J, with 6 bases between. CDR3 residues: CASSSWMNTEAFF. The CDR3 DNA is TGTGCCAGCAGTTCTTGGATGAACACTGAAGCTTTCTTT.

This clonotype was counted a few times. The rearrangement links TRBV27 to TRBJ2-3; D is tentatively TRBD1 or TRBD2 (5 bases each). The CDR3 is made up of 15 amino acids. Germline CDR1 reads MNHEY; CDR2 reads SMNVEV (reference sequence). V was pared by 0 bases and J by 2 bases, with 9 bases between. This CDR3 reads CASSLSRGATDTQYF. The DNA of the CDR3 is TGTGCCAGCAGTTTATCTCGAGGGGCCACAGATACGCAGTATTTT.

This clonotype came up a few times. V gene TRBV18 combines with J gene TRBJ1-1; D remains ambiguous. V was clipped by 1 base and J by 7 bases, with 10 bases between them. Germline V gives CDR1 KGHSH, CDR2 LQKENI. CDR3 size: 13 residues. CDR3 residues: CASSPREEIEAFF. As DNA, the CDR3 is TGTGCCAGCTCACCACGAGAGGAGATTGAAGCTTTCTTT.

The chain employs TRBV20-1 and TRBJ1-2, with 7 positions matching TRBD1. This CDR3 has 14 amino acids. In germline, CDR1 is DFQATT, CDR2 SNEGSKA (reference sequence). The V gene end was trimmed by 6 bases and the J gene end by 5 bases; junction bases not matched to a gene: 12. Here the CDR3 DNA reads TGCAGTGCACCGGGACAGAACAAACTTTATGGCTACACCTTC. This codes for CSAPGQNKLYGYTF.

This clonotype has just a few counts. This chain joins TRBV5-4 and TRBJ1-1, with D possibly being TRBD1 (5 bases). Germline lookup yields CDR1 SGHNT and CDR2 YYREEE (reference sequence). The CDR3 runs to 14 residues. V was clipped by 4 bases and J by 3 bases, with 13 bases between them. CDR3 sequence: CASSDGTLYTEAFF. The CDR3 region has the DNA TGTGCCAGCAGCGACGGGACGCTGTACACTGAAGCTTTCTTT. Combining the CDR3 with reference TRBV5-4 and TRBJ1-1 gives the whole variable domain ETGVTQSPTHLIKTRGQQVTLRCSSQSGHNTVSWYQQALGQGPQFIFQYYREEENGRGNFPPRFSGLQFPNYSSELNVNALELDDSALYLCASSDGTLYTEAFFGQGTRLTVV.

This chain links TRBV12-3 or TRBV12-4 with TRBJ2-5, with D perhaps matching TRBD2 (6 bases). V gave up 5 bases and J gave up 5 bases, with 18 bases separating them. This CDR3 has 15 residues. Here the CDR3 reads CASSDQDYRGETQYF. DNA for the CDR3: TGTGCCAGCAGTGACCAGGACTACCGAGGGGAGACCCAGTACTTC.

This clonotype ranks as medium-sized. This chain connects TRBV10-3 to TRBJ2-3; D remains ambiguous. This CDR3 spans 15 amino acids. CDR1 and CDR2 from the germline V gene are ENHRY and SYGVKD. The V end lost 0 bases, the J end lost 3 bases, and 10 bases lay between the germline ends. Written as DNA, the CDR3 is TGTGCCATCAGTGAGTCGGCAACCGTAACAGATACGCAGTATTTT. The encoded protein is CAISESATVTDTQYF.

The V and J genes are TRBV7-2 and TRBJ1-1; D may be TRBD1 (5 bases). CDR3 length: 13 residues. V was shortened by 6 bases and J by 5 bases, with 13 bases between the two germline ends. Looked up from germline, CDR1 is SGHTA and CDR2 is FQGNSA. For the CDR3, the DNA is TGTGCCAGCAGACAGGATAGGAGTACTGAAGCTTTCTTT. Its translation: CASRQDRSTEAFF.

This clonotype was seen at least ten times. The chain has TRBV7-9 and TRBJ1-5; 8 nucleotides line up with TRBD1. Germline CDR1 SEHNR, CDR2 FQNEAQ (reference sequence). The CDR3 is 14 amino acids. Trimming at V came to 6 bases and at J to 2 bases, leaving 3 bases not matched to a gene. CDR3 residues: CASSRGQGNQPQHF. As DNA, the CDR3 is TGTGCCAGCAGTCGGGGACAGGGCAATCAGCCCCAGCATTTT. The variable domain in full, with the rest retrieved from reference TRBV7-9 and TRBJ1-5, is DTGVSQNPRHKITKRGQNVTFRCDPISEHNRLYWYRQTLGQGPEFLTYFQNEAQLEKSRLLSDRFSAERPKGSFSTLEIQRTEQGDSAMYLCASSRGQGNQPQHFGDGTRLSIL.

The CDR3 reads CASSPPGGHGTGELFF. As DNA, the CDR3 is TGTGCCAGCAGCCCCCCCGGGGGACACGGCACCGGGGAGCTGTTTTTT. The chain uses TRBV5-4 and TRBJ2-2, with D tentatively TRBD1 or TRBD2 (6 bases each). Deletions cut 4 bases from V and 4 bases from J, with 17 bases between. The CDR3 runs to 16 residues. Per germline, CDR1 SGHNT and CDR2 YYREEE (reference sequence).

The gene calls are TRBV2 and TRBJ2-5; 7 nucleotides align to TRBD1. CDR3 length: 14 amino acids. Unmatched junction bases numbered 7, after V lost 6 bases and J lost 3 bases. Germline CDR1 SNHLY, CDR2 FYNNEI. The DNA of the CDR3 is TGTGCCAGCAGAGCCGGGACAGATGAAGAGACCCAGTACTTC. Amino acid sequence: CASRAGTDEETQYF.

V and J are TRBV20-1 and TRBJ2-3; 16 bases fit TRBD2. CDR1 is DFQATT and CDR2 is SNEGSKA in the germline V gene (reference sequence). Trimming cost V 3 bases and J 6 bases; bases outside gene matches: 3. CDR3 length: 15 amino acids. CDR3 DNA sequence: TGCAGTGCTAGGGGACTAGCGGGGGGGCTGGATACGCAGTATTTT. Translation gives CSARGLAGGLDTQYF.

This clonotype was counted between two and nine times. The V call is TRBV12-3 or TRBV12-4, the J call TRBJ1-2; the D is unclear. The CDR3 is 16 amino acids. Trimming took off 4 bases at V and 2 bases at J, with 17 bases between the two ends. The CDR3 DNA sequence: TGTGCCAGCAGTTCAACTTACATGACGGGAAACTATGGCTACACCTTC. As protein: CASSSTYMTGNYGYTF.